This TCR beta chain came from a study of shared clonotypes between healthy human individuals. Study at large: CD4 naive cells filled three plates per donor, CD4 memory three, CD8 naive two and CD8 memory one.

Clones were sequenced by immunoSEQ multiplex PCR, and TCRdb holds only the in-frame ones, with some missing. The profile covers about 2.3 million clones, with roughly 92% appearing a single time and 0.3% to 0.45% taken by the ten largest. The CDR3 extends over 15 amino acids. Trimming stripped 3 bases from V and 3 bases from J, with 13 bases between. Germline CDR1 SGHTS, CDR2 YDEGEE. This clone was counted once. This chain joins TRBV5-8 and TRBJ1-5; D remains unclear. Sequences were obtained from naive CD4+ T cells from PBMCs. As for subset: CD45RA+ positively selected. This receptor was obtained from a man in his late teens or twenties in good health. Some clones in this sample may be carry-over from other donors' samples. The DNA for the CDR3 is TGTGCCAGCAGCTCGGTCGGGGTTGCCAATCAGCCCCAGCATTTT. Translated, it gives CASSSVGVANQPQHF. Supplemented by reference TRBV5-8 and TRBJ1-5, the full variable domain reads EAGVTQSPTHLIKTRGQQATLRCSPISGHTSVYWYQQALGLGLQFLLWYDEGEERNRGNFPPRFSGRQFPNYSSELNVNALELEDSALYLCASSSVGVANQPQHFGDGTRLSIL.